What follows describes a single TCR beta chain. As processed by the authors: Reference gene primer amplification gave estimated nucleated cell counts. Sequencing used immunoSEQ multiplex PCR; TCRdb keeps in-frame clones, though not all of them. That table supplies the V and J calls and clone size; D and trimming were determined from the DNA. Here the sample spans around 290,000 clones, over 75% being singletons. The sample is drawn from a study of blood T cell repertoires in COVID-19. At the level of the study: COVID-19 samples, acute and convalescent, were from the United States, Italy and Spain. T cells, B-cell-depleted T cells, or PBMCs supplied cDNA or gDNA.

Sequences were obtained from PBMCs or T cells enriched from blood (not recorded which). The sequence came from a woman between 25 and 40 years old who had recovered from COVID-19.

The CDR3 sequence is CASSLRAGGSYEQYF. The CDR3 nucleotides read TGTGCCAGCAGCTTAAGGGCAGGAGGGTCCTACGAGCAGTACTTC. V and J are TRBV7-3 and TRBJ2-7; TRBD2 might be the D (6 bases). The CDR3 runs to 15 residues. Germline V CDR1 and CDR2: SGHTA, FQGTGA. Trimming stripped 1 base from V and 1 base from J, with 11 bases between.